These T cell receptor beta chains were read from a single sample in a study of STAT3 mutations in large granular lymphocyte leukemia. TCRdb's table, derived via immunoSEQ multiplex PCR, lists solely in-frame clones and lacks some. The sample includes several thousand clones, about 89% of them seen just once. The sample was peripheral blood mononuclear cells. The source is a man older than 75 with T-cell large granular lymphocyte leukemia. Some clones in this sample may be carry-over from other donors' samples. The CDR3 runs from the conserved cysteine through the conserved F or W. D genes are given only for firm matches. Only part of the rows carry a size: once, few, many, or a class if the clone is expanded.

V	size	J	D	CDR3	DNA
TRBV5-4	NA	TRBJ1-2	NA	CASSLAIPVLYGYTF	TGTGCCAGCAGCTTGGCCATTCCAGTCCTGTATGGCTACACCTTC
TRBV5-1	NA	TRBJ2-3	TRBD2	CASSLSSLTSGGGTQYF	TGCGCCAGCAGCTTGAGTAGTCTGACTAGCGGGGGGGGTACGCAGTATTTT
TRBV27	NA	TRBJ2-3	TRBD1	CASTSGTATDTQYF	TGTGCCAGCACGTCCGGGACAGCAACAGATACGCAGTATTTT
TRBV7-9	NA	TRBJ2-2	NA	CASSLETWETGELFF	TGTGCCAGCAGCTTAGAGACGTGGGAGACCGGGGAGCTGTTTTTT
TRBV7-8	NA	TRBJ1-6	NA	CASSLVGPPPPPLHF	TGTGCCAGCAGCTTAGTTGGTCCACCTCCACCGCCCCTCCACTTT
TRBV7-9	NA	TRBJ2-5	NA	CASSLDQETQYF	TGTGCCAGCAGCTTAGACCAAGAGACCCAGTACTTC
TRBV7-9	NA	TRBJ2-3	TRBD2	CASSYSSGADTQYF	TGTGCCAGCAGCTACTCTAGCGGGGCCGATACGCAGTATTTT
TRBV30	NA	TRBJ2-7	NA	CAWKGGAGGAWGEQYF	TGTGCCTGGAAGGGGGGGGCAGGGGGCGCCTGGGGCGAGCAGTACTTC
TRBV2	NA	TRBJ1-5	NA	CASSDQGKSQPQHF	TGTGCCAGCAGTGACCAGGGGAAGAGTCAGCCCCAGCATTTT
TRBV7-9	once	TRBJ2-7	NA	CASSEGGRNDEQYF	TGTGCCAGCAGCGAAGGGGGACGAAATGACGAGCAGTACTTC
TRBV18	few	TRBJ1-5	NA	CASSPDGWQPQHF	TGTGCCAGCTCACCTGACGGTTGGCAGCCCCAGCATTTT
TRBV6-5	NA	TRBJ1-5	NA	CASSTTADSNQPQHF	TGTGCCAGCAGTACCACCGCGGATAGCAATCAGCCCCAGCATTTT
TRBV30	once	TRBJ2-1	TRBD2	CAWKRDYWSYNEQFF	TGTGCCTGGAAGAGGGACTATTGGTCCTACAATGAGCAGTTCTTC
TRBV5-1	NA	TRBJ1-5	NA	CASSLAGSQNQPQHF	TGCGCCAGCAGCTTGGCAGGGTCTCAGAATCAGCCCCAGCATTTT
TRBV7-2	NA	TRBJ2-7	NA	CASSLGLRSYEQYF	TGTGCCAGCAGCTTAGGTTTACGATCCTACGAGCAGTACTTC
TRBV5-1	NA	TRBJ1-5	NA	CASSRGPGANQPQHF	TGCGCCAGCAGCAGAGGCCCTGGGGCCAATCAGCCCCAGCATTTT
TRBV6-4	NA	TRBJ1-1	TRBD1	CASRRTGNTEAFF	TGTGCCAGCAGGCGGACAGGGAACACTGAAGCTTTCTTT
TRBV18	NA	TRBJ2-2	NA	CASSLGGYGELFF	TGTGCCAGCTCACTTGGGGGCTACGGGGAGCTGTTTTTT
TRBV4-2	NA	TRBJ2-7	TRBD2	CASSQTSGDYEQYF	TGTGCCAGCAGCCAGACTAGCGGGGATTACGAGCAGTACTTC
TRBV4-3	medium-sized	TRBJ1-1	NA	CASSQLGWDTEAFF	TGCGCCAGCAGCCAACTTGGCTGGGACACTGAAGCTTTCTTT
TRBV4-2	NA	TRBJ1-2	NA	CASSQDSMGYTF	TGTGCCAGCAGCCAAGACAGTATGGGCTACACCTTC
TRBV7-9	NA	TRBJ2-5	TRBD2	CASSPASGGLETQYF	TGTGCCAGCAGCCCCGCTAGCGGGGGTTTAGAGACCCAGTACTTC
TRBV4-1	NA	TRBJ1-6	NA	CASSQDRRPTGFSYNSPLHF	TGCGCCAGCAGCCAAGATCGAAGGCCTACAGGTTTCTCCTATAATTCACCCCTCCACTTT
TRBV29-1	NA	TRBJ1-5	TRBD1	CSVGQLNQPQHF	TGCAGCGTGGGACAGCTCAATCAGCCCCAGCATTTT
TRBV18	NA	TRBJ2-2	NA	CASSPSGTPTGELFF	TGTGCCAGCTCACCGAGCGGGACACCCACCGGGGAGCTGTTTTTT
TRBV4-1	NA	TRBJ2-3	NA	CASSPQSRGDGLGTQYF	TGCGCCAGCAGCCCGCAGAGCCGTGGGGACGGGTTGGGTACGCAGTATTTT
TRBV19	NA	TRBJ2-7	TRBD2	CASRPSASGGTAYEQYF	TGTGCCAGTAGACCCAGCGCTAGCGGGGGGACCGCCTACGAGCAGTACTTC
TRBV7-9	NA	TRBJ1-3	NA	CASSATQGLGNTIYF	TGTGCCAGCAGCGCTACTCAGGGACTCGGAAACACCATATATTTT
TRBV6-5	NA	TRBJ2-3	TRBD1	CASSMGQGGIDTQYF	TGTGCCAGCAGCATGGGACAGGGGGGTATTGATACGCAGTATTTT
TRBV29-1	NA	TRBJ2-7	TRBD1	CSTRDRASKEQYF	TGCAGCACCCGGGACAGGGCCAGTAAAGAGCAGTACTTC
TRBV7-9	NA	TRBJ1-2	NA	CASSLGAGSYGYTF	TGTGCCAGCAGCTTAGGGGCAGGGTCCTATGGCTACACCTTC
TRBV27	NA	TRBJ1-1	NA	CASSRQTTARNTEAFF	TGTGCCAGCAGTCGCCAAACCACCGCGCGCAACACTGAAGCTTTCTTT
TRBV18	NA	TRBJ2-2	NA	CASSPYTGELFF	TGTGCCAGCTCACCCTACACCGGGGAGCTGTTTTTT
TRBV28	NA	TRBJ1-2	NA	CASRPPGVEGGYTF	TGTGCCAGCAGACCCCCAGGGGTGGAGGGTGGCTACACCTTC
TRBV19	NA	TRBJ1-4	NA	CASKGRYPFDEKLFF	TGTGCCAGTAAAGGACGGTACCCCTTTGATGAAAAACTGTTTTTT
TRBV5-1	NA	TRBJ2-6	NA	CASSLAGQGANVLTF	TGCGCCAGCAGCTTGGCGGGCCAAGGGGCCAACGTCCTGACTTTC
TRBV5-1	NA	TRBJ2-7	NA	CASSLNHEQYF	TGCGCCAGCAGCTTGAATCACGAGCAGTACTTC
TRBV5-1	NA	TRBJ2-7	TRBD1	CASSLQGYEQYF	TGCGCCAGCAGCTTACAGGGGTACGAGCAGTACTTC
TRBV9	NA	TRBJ1-3	NA	CASSVFVGNTIYF	TGTGCCAGCAGCGTATTTGTTGGGAACACCATATATTTT
TRBV7-9	NA	TRBJ1-1	NA	CASSLGGGTEAFF	TGTGCCAGCAGCTTAGGAGGCGGAACTGAAGCTTTCTTT
TRBV6-5	NA	TRBJ1-5	TRBD1	CASAQGAIQPQHF	TGTGCCAGCGCACAGGGGGCGATTCAGCCCCAGCATTTT
TRBV29-1	NA	TRBJ2-7	TRBD1	CSVDAARQGGEQYF	TGCAGCGTCGACGCCGCGAGACAGGGTGGAGAGCAGTACTTC
TRBV7-8	NA	TRBJ2-3	TRBD1	CASSLDGTGVDTQYF	TGTGCCAGCAGCTTAGATGGGACAGGGGTAGATACGCAGTATTTT
TRBV7-3	few	TRBJ2-1	TRBD1	CASSLRPPGQLYNEQFF	TGTGCCAGCAGCTTACGCCCCCCGGGACAGCTTTACAATGAGCAGTTCTTC
TRBV7-9	NA	TRBJ2-6	NA	CASTLKAPGANVLTF	TGTGCCAGCACCCTAAAGGCCCCCGGAGCCAACGTCCTGACTTTC
TRBV5-1	NA	TRBJ2-3	NA	CASSASGPSTDTQYF	TGCGCCAGCAGCGCCAGTGGCCCTAGCACAGATACGCAGTATTTT
TRBV7-2	few	TRBJ1-2	NA	CASSLDYSLEYGYTF	TGTGCCAGCAGCTTAGATTACAGCCTGGAGTATGGCTACACCTTC
TRBV7-6	NA	TRBJ2-1	TRBD2	CASSLSLADSYNEQFF	TGTGCCAGCAGCTTATCTCTAGCGGACTCCTACAATGAGCAGTTCTTC